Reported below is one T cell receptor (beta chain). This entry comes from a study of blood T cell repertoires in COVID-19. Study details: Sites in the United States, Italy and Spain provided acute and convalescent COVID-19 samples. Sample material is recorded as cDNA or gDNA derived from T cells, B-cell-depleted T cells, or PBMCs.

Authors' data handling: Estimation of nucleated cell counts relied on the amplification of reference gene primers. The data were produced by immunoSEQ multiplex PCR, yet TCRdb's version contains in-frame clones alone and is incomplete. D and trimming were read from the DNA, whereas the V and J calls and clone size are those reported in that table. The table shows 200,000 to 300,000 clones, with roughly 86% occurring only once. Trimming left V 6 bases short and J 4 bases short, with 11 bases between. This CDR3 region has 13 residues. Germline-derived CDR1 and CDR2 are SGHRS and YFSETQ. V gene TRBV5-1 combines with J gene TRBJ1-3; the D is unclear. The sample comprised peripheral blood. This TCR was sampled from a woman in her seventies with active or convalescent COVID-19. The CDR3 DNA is TGCGCCAGCACCCAGGATGTCGGAAACACCATATATTTT. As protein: CASTQDVGNTIYF.